Listed here are 32 T cell receptor beta chains from one sample, sequenced in a study of shared clonotypes between healthy human individuals. Using immunoSEQ multiplex PCR, the repertoire was profiled, and TCRdb retains in-frame clones only, with some absent. The sample holds 2 million to 2.5 million clones; approximately 94% are singletons and the top ten take 0.1% to 0.15%. The sequencing sample was made of naive CD4+ T cells sorted from blood. Subset of the sample: CD45RA+ positively selected. The origin of the receptors is a man between 18 and 35 years old in good health.

The CDR3 is CASTAQGCTKNIQYF. The CDR3 nucleotides read TGTGCCAGCACGGCTCAGGGATGTACCAAAAACATTCAGTACTTC. The genes are TRBV6-4 and TRBJ2-4; TRBD1 might be the D (5 bases). The CDR3 spans 15 residues. Germline CDR1 reads MRHNA; CDR2 reads SNTAGT. V lost 7 bases and J 2 bases, leaving 15 bases between the germline ends.

This sequence joins TRBV27 and TRBJ1-4; no reliable D call. The germline gives CDR1 MNHEY, CDR2 SMNVEV (reference sequence). Trimming left V 2 bases short and J 3 bases short, with 7 bases between. CDR3 length: 14 residues. As DNA, the CDR3 is TGTGCCAGCAGTTTAGGCAGGTCTAATGAAAAACTGTTTTTT. This sequence encodes CASSLGRSNEKLFF.

The CDR3 coding sequence is TGTGCCAGCACCCTCGGGGGGAATAGGGAGACCCAGTACTTC. The encoded protein is CASTLGGNRETQYF. The rearrangement joins TRBV7-2 to TRBJ2-5, with 7 positions matching TRBD2. The trim removed 7 bases at V and 5 bases at J, leaving 10 bases unmatched. The germline V gene encodes CDR1 SGHTA and CDR2 FQGNSA. The CDR3 sequence is 14 residues long.

The CDR3 sequence is CASSRRGQDTGELFF. CDR3 in DNA: TGTGCCAGCTCTCGCAGGGGGCAGGACACCGGGGAGCTGTTTTTT. This chain connects TRBV18 to TRBJ2-2; 8 nucleotides match TRBD1. Per germline, CDR1 KGHSH and CDR2 LQKENI. The CDR3 is 15 amino acids. The V and J ends lost 6 bases and 3 bases, in that order; junction bases with no gene match: 6.

The V and J genes are TRBV7-9 and TRBJ2-1; 11 nucleotides agree with TRBD2. Unmatched junction bases numbered 5, after V lost 11 bases and J lost 2 bases. Germline V lookup: CDR1 SEHNR, CDR2 FQNEAQ (reference sequence). The CDR3 spans 14 residues. In DNA, the CDR3 is TGTGCCGATAGCGGGAGGGCGCCCTACAATGAGCAGTTCTTC. Translated: CADSGRAPYNEQFF.

This chain joins TRBV6-5 and TRBJ2-7, with TRBD2 as a possible D gene (5 bases). The CDR3 is made up of 13 amino acids. The V gene's germline CDR1 is MNHEY and CDR2 SVGAGI. The V end lost 10 bases, the J end lost 4 bases, and 17 bases lay between the germline ends. Here the CDR3 DNA reads TGTGCCACGCGGAGTGGGAGATCTTACGAGCAGTACTTC. This encodes CATRSGRSYEQYF.

The genes are TRBV6-1 and TRBJ2-7, with 7 nucleotides matching TRBD2. From germline, CDR1 is MNHNS and CDR2 SASEGT. The CDR3 runs 15 residues. Germline trimming cut 4 bases from V and 3 bases from J; bases unmatched to any gene: 9. CDR3 in amino acids: CASSGEVGGLYEQYF. CDR3 nucleotides: TGTGCCAGCAGTGGCGAAGTGGGAGGGCTCTACGAGCAGTACTTC.

Only one count was recorded for this clone. The identical CDR3 is also encoded by other nucleotide sequences in the sample. This rearrangement joins TRBV15 to TRBJ2-6; TRBD2 might be the D (6 bases). Germline V gives CDR1 LNHNV, CDR2 YYDKDF (reference sequence). Trimming shortened V by 3 bases and J by 1 base, and 7 bases separated the two germline ends. This CDR3 contains 15 residues. Here the CDR3 DNA reads TGTGCCACCAGCAGGGGAGGATCTGGGGCCAACGTCCTGACTTTC. Its translation is CATSRGGSGANVLTF.

This clone was counted once. Other DNA sequences in this sample translate to the same CDR3. The V gene is TRBV15, the J gene TRBJ1-5, with D unresolved. The V gene's germline CDR1 is LNHNV and CDR2 YYDKDF (reference sequence). Trimming stripped 0 bases from V and 7 bases from J, with 4 bases between. CDR3 length: 12 amino acids. CDR3 nucleotides: TGTGCCACCAGCAGAGATCGACAGCCCCAGCATTTT. It yields the protein CATSRDRQPQHF.

CDR3 protein: CASSLGASGPTDTQYF. CDR3 nucleotide sequence: TGTGCCAGCAGCTTAGGAGCTAGCGGGCCCACAGATACGCAGTATTTT. The chain has TRBV7-2 and TRBJ2-3; 8 positions agree with TRBD2. The J segment lost 2 bases and the V segment lost 1 base, leaving 5 bases of the junction unmatched. The CDR3 contains 16 residues. Per germline, CDR1 SGHTA and CDR2 FQGNSA.

This chain uses TRBV28 with TRBJ2-6; tentative D call: TRBD1 (6 bases). Germline assignment: CDR1 MDHEN and CDR2 SYDVKM. V lost 5 bases and J 2 bases, leaving 13 bases between the germline ends. This CDR3 comprises 16 residues. CDR3 protein: CASSLGAGAGANVLTF. The CDR3 nucleotides are TGTGCCAGCAGTCTGGGGGCAGGGGCTGGGGCCAACGTCCTGACTTTC.

The DNA of the CDR3 is TGTGCCAGCTCAAGTGGTGGTCAGCCCCAGCATTTT. Protein product: CASSSGGQPQHF. The chain recombines TRBV18 with TRBJ1-5; D remains ambiguous. V shed 5 bases and J shed 6 bases, with 8 bases lying between them. Germline CDR1 and CDR2: KGHSH and LQKENI. The CDR3 sequence is 12 residues long. Filled out from reference TRBV18 and TRBJ1-5, the complete variable domain reads NAGVMQNPRHLVRRRGQEARLRCSPMKGHSHVYWYRQLPEEGLKFMVYLQKENIIDESGMPKERFSAEFPKEGPSILRIQQVVRGDSAAYFCASSSGGQPQHFGDGTRLSIL.

The V gene is TRBV7-9, the J gene TRBJ1-4; TRBD1 aligns across 8 bases. Trimming at V came to 1 base and at J to 8 bases, leaving 12 bases not matched to a gene. Germline assignment: CDR1 SEHNR and CDR2 FQNEAQ (reference sequence). The CDR3 has 17 residues. CDR3 DNA sequence: TGTGCCAGCAGCTTAGTGACTAAACAGGGGGTTGGGGAAAAACTGTTTTTT. It codes for CASSLVTKQGVGEKLFF. Complete variable domain (other parts from reference TRBV7-9 and TRBJ1-4): DTGVSQNPRHKITKRGQNVTFRCDPISEHNRLYWYRQTLGQGPEFLTYFQNEAQLEKSRLLSDRFSAERPKGSFSTLEIQRTEQGDSAMYLCASSLVTKQGVGEKLFFGSGTQLSVL.

The chain combines TRBV18 with TRBJ1-1, with D possibly TRBD1 on 6 matching bases. The germline gives CDR1 KGHSH, CDR2 LQKENI. The CDR3 is 12 amino acids. Trimming removed 6 bases at V and 3 bases at J, with 8 bases between. The CDR3 sequence is CASSWTDTEAFF. The CDR3 DNA sequence: TGTGCCAGCTCTTGGACAGACACTGAAGCTTTCTTT.

The chain links TRBV18 to TRBJ2-7, with 7 nucleotides matching TRBD1. Trimming cost V 1 base and J 0 bases; bases outside gene matches: 15. CDR3 length: 19 residues. Germline assignment: CDR1 KGHSH and CDR2 LQKENI. This CDR3 is CASSPLTGKKVGSSYEQYF. In DNA form, the CDR3 reads TGTGCCAGCTCACCACTGACAGGGAAGAAGGTTGGGTCCTCCTACGAGCAGTACTTC.

The genes are TRBV7-4 and TRBJ1-4; D might be TRBD1 (6 bases). The CDR3 length is 17 residues. CDR1 is SGHVT and CDR2 is SQSDAQ in the germline V gene. Trimming left V 0 bases short and J 16 bases short, with 27 bases between. The DNA of the CDR3 is TGTGCCAGCAGCTTAGCTATCGAGGACAGTCTAAGGTGGGGCGAGTTTTTT. As protein: CASSLAIEDSLRWGEFF.

V usage is TRBV7-2 and J usage is TRBJ1-4; D is unresolved. The CDR3 has 13 residues. V lost 3 bases and J 8 bases, leaving 10 bases between the germline ends. Germline V gene data show CDR1 as SGHTA and CDR2 as FQGNSA. This CDR3 reads CASSLEDGEKLFF. The CDR3 bases are TGTGCCAGCAGCTTGGAGGATGGGGAAAAACTGTTTTTT.

The gene calls are TRBV6-1 and TRBJ2-2, with D maybe TRBD2 (6 bases). CDR1 and CDR2 (germline): MNHNS, SASEGT. The CDR3 contains 15 residues. V was clipped by 7 bases and J by 0 bases, with 12 bases between them. Here the CDR3 reads CASNWDFPNTGELFF. The DNA for the CDR3 is TGTGCCAGCAACTGGGACTTCCCGAACACCGGGGAGCTGTTTTTT.

In regard to this clone: This same CDR3 is encoded by further DNA sequences in the sample. J is TRBJ2-7 and V is TRBV25-1; tentative D call: TRBD1 (5 bases). Per the germline V gene, CDR1 is MGHDK and CDR2 is SYGVNS. The CDR3 is made up of 12 amino acids. Trimming removed 2 bases from V and 3 bases from J, with 5 bases in between. The CDR3 here is CASSEQGYEQYF. The CDR3 nucleotides are TGTGCCAGCAGTGAACAGGGCTACGAGCAGTACTTC.

Notes on this clone: The sample holds other DNA sequences that translate to the same CDR3. This chain links TRBV10-3 with TRBJ1-4, with 7 nucleotides matching TRBD1. Trimming removed 0 bases from V and 5 bases from J; junction bases left unmatched: 0. Looked up from germline, CDR1 is ENHRY and CDR2 is SYGVKD. This CDR3 is 14 amino acids long. Here the CDR3 reads CAISESRGNEKLFF. The CDR3, as DNA: TGTGCCATCAGTGAGTCCAGGGGGAATGAAAAACTGTTTTTT.

A single count supports this clone. This chain joins TRBV9 and TRBJ2-5; no clear D gene. There are 12 residues in the CDR3. V shed 3 bases and J shed 1 base, with 4 bases lying between them. Germline V CDR1 and CDR2: SGDLS, YYNGEE. In nucleotides, the CDR3 is TGTGCCAGCAGCGGGGGCCAAGAGACCCAGTACTTC. Protein: CASSGGQETQYF.

This rearrangement joins TRBV10-3 to TRBJ2-7; a weak D match, TRBD1 (5 bases). The CDR3 has 15 amino acids. Germline assignment: CDR1 ENHRY and CDR2 SYGVKD. V was trimmed by 7 bases and J by 0 bases, leaving 16 bases between them. The DNA of the CDR3 is TGTGCCATCACGGTAGGGGCTCTTAGCTCCTACGAGCAGTACTTC. The encoded protein is CAITVGALSSYEQYF.

CDR3: CASSVTGGRTNYGYTF. The CDR3, as DNA: TGTGCCAGCAGCGTGACAGGGGGTCGGACTAACTATGGCTACACCTTC. The chain links TRBV5-4 to TRBJ1-2; the match to TRBD1 covers 9 bases. CDR1 and CDR2 (germline): SGHNT, YYREEE (reference sequence). The CDR3 length is 16 residues. V shed 4 bases, J shed 0 bases, and the junction held 7 bases outside the gene matches.

Details on this clone: The sample has other DNA sequences that encode this CDR3 too. This chain joins TRBV18 and TRBJ2-7, with 8 bases that match TRBD1. The J segment lost 3 bases and the V segment lost 3 bases, leaving 4 bases of the junction unmatched. The germline CDR1 and CDR2 sequences are KGHSH and LQKENI. This CDR3 is 14 amino acids long. CDR3 in amino acids: CASSPLGQDYEQYF. The DNA of the CDR3 is TGTGCCAGCTCACCCCTGGGACAGGACTACGAGCAGTACTTC.

The chain couples TRBV7-2 to TRBJ2-3, with TRBD2 identical over 8 bases. V shed 4 bases, J shed 0 bases, and the junction held 6 bases outside the gene matches. This CDR3 has 16 residues. Germline CDR1 and CDR2: SGHTA and FQGNSA. The CDR3 DNA follows: TGTGCCAGCAGCTCCTTCACTAGCGGAAGCACAGATACGCAGTATTTT. Amino acid sequence: CASSSFTSGSTDTQYF.

The V call is TRBV18, the J call TRBJ1-2; 8 bases are a match to TRBD1. V lost 4 bases and J lost 4; bases outside the gene matches: 5. Germline V gives CDR1 KGHSH, CDR2 LQKENI. The CDR3 has 14 amino acids. This CDR3 reads CASSLDRGFYGYTF. The DNA of the CDR3 is TGTGCCAGCTCACTCGACAGGGGTTTCTATGGCTACACCTTC.

This clone was found once. DNA for the CDR3: TGCGCCAGCAGCCAAGTTGAAGCCTCTTCGGGACACAATTCCTACGAGCAGTACTTC. Amino acid sequence: CASSQVEASSGHNSYEQYF. The chain couples TRBV4-1 to TRBJ2-7, with D perhaps TRBD1 (6 bases). The CDR3 has 19 residues. CDR1 is MGHRA, CDR2 YSYEKL, per germline. Trimming took off 1 base at V and 1 base at J, with 23 bases between the two ends.

The chain carries TRBV19 and TRBJ1-6; D call uncertain. The CDR3 totals 15 residues. Trimming left V 10 bases short and J 0 bases short, with 13 bases between. The V gene's germline CDR1 is LNHDA and CDR2 SQIVND (reference sequence). The CDR3 DNA follows: TGTGCCAACCCAGACAAGAGCTCCTATAATTCACCCCTCCACTTT. Encoded protein: CANPDKSSYNSPLHF.

The V gene is TRBV5-5, the J gene TRBJ2-3; no clear D. Germline V gives CDR1 SGHKS, CDR2 YYEKEE (reference sequence). The CDR3 covers 12 residues. V lost 3 bases, J lost 4 bases, and 6 bases lay in between. The DNA of the CDR3 is TGTGCCAGCAGCTCGACACCAGATACGCAGTATTTT. Protein sequence: CASSSTPDTQYF. The full variable domain, completed using reference TRBV5-5 and TRBJ2-3, is DAGVTQSPTHLIKTRGQQVTLRCSPISGHKSVSWYQQVLGQGPQFIFQYYEKEERGRGNFPDRFSARQFPNYSSELNVNALLLGDSALYLCASSSTPDTQYFGPGTRLTVL.

This clone was counted a single time. The chain combines TRBV18 with TRBJ2-7; 13 bases line up with TRBD2. There are 16 residues in the CDR3. J lost 2 bases, V lost 4 bases, and 5 bases had no gene match. CDR1 is KGHSH, CDR2 LQKENI, per germline. In nucleotides, the CDR3 is TGTGCCAGCTCACGGACTAGCGGGGGCCCTACCTACGAGCAGTACTTC. Its translation is CASSRTSGGPTYEQYF.

J is TRBJ2-2 and V is TRBV7-3; D is perhaps TRBD2 (6 bases). CDR1 and CDR2 (germline): SGHTA, FQGTGA. V was shortened by 1 base and J by 4 bases, with 10 bases between the two germline ends. The CDR3 contains 15 residues. CDR3 region: CASSLRRVGTGELFF. CDR3 DNA sequence: TGTGCCAGCAGCTTAAGGAGGGTTGGCACCGGGGAGCTGTTTTTT.

J is TRBJ1-2 and V is TRBV4-1; tentative D call: TRBD1 (6 bases). This CDR3 has 15 amino acids. Germline V gene data show CDR1 as MGHRA and CDR2 as YSYEKL. Trimming took off 0 bases at V and 7 bases at J, with 15 bases between the two ends. As DNA, the CDR3 is TGCGCCAGCAGCCAAGAATTCCAGGGGCCACTTGGCTACACCTTC. Residues: CASSQEFQGPLGYTF.